This TCR beta chain was sequenced for a study of T cell clonality in common variable immunodeficiency. This clone showed up many times. Its antigen is not known. The sequenced fragment ends 3 residues before the CDR3 boundary, so the rest is inferred from the germline J gene. Study-wide points: Shared TCRbeta clones were fewer between CVID subjects than controls. Common variable immunodeficiency TCR beta sequences reportedly had fewer deletions and N-nucleotide insertions. Patient heterogeneity in the CVID cohort limited correlations between repertoire features and clinical complications. CVID subjects showed higher TCRbeta clonality than healthy controls.

The data were produced by immunoSEQ multiplex PCR, yet TCRdb's version contains in-frame clones alone and is incomplete. This sample shows 45,000 to 55,000 clones and no singletons; roughly 5.3% rests with the ten largest. The V and J ends lost 4 bases and 5 bases, in that order; junction bases with no gene match: 7. CDR1 SGHRS and CDR2 YFSETQ come from the germline V gene. The length of the CDR3 is 15 residues. This sequence joins TRBV5-1 and TRBJ2-2; 8 bases align to TRBD2. The sample comprised peripheral blood mononuclear cells. This receptor was taken from a person aged 18 to 70 in good health. The sequenced CDR3 bases are TGCGCCAGCAGCGTGAGCGGGAGTTCTACCGGGGAG. This gives the protein CASSVSGSSTGE. The whole CDR3 reads CASSVSGSSTGELFF.